Below are 5 T cell receptor beta chains sequenced from a single sample in a study of blood T cell repertoires in COVID-19. The method was immunoSEQ multiplex PCR; TCRdb's version includes in-frame clones alone and lacks a portion of them. The repertoire consists of about 320,000 clones, with around 85% occurring once and the leading ten covering 7.2%. Sequencing input: peripheral blood. These receptors all stem from a human donor in a cohort sampled during active COVID-19.

The chain carries TRBV25-1 and TRBJ1-1; 8 nucleotides align to TRBD1. V shed 2 bases and J 4 bases; nucleotides not matched to a gene: 3. The CDR3 is made up of 14 amino acids. Germline assignment: CDR1 MGHDK and CDR2 SYGVNS. The CDR3 region has the DNA TGTGCCAGCAGTGAAACAGGGGGGACCACTGAAGCTTTCTTT. Protein sequence: CASSETGGTTEAFF.

The chain recombines TRBV3-1 (or the pseudogene TRBV3-2) with TRBJ2-7; 8 bases map to TRBD1. The CDR3 loop spans 14 amino acids. The junction had 6 bases not matched to a gene; V was cut back by 2 bases and J by 6 bases. In germline, CDR1 is LGHDT, CDR2 YNNKEL (reference sequence). The CDR3 region is CASSQQDRAGEQYF. In DNA form, the CDR3 reads TGTGCCAGCAGCCAACAGGACAGGGCGGGCGAGCAGTACTTC.

Here the CDR3 DNA reads TGTGCCAGCAGCTTAGTTGCGGGACAGGGTGACGAGCAGTTCTTC. Encoded protein: CASSLVAGQGDEQFF. J is TRBJ2-1 and V is TRBV7-9, with 9 bases that match TRBD1. The length of the CDR3 is 15 residues. Per the germline V gene, CDR1 is SEHNR and CDR2 is FQNEAQ (reference sequence). V shed 1 base, J shed 10 bases, and the junction held 8 bases outside the gene matches.

This chain joins TRBV15 and TRBJ1-1; possibly TRBD1 for D (6 bases). The CDR3 has 15 residues. Germline assignment: CDR1 LNHNV and CDR2 YYDKDF (reference sequence). Trimming removed 3 bases at V and 0 bases at J, with 11 bases between. CDR3 DNA: TGTGCCACCAGCAGGTCCCAGGGGATGAACACTGAAGCTTTCTTT. Amino acids: CATSRSQGMNTEAFF.

The gene calls are TRBV18 and TRBJ2-6; TRBD1 is a possible D gene (6 bases). This CDR3 region has 18 residues. V lost 1 base and J 1 base, leaving 14 bases between the germline ends. Germline CDR1 reads KGHSH; CDR2 reads LQKENI. The CDR3 sequence: CASSPQDSPYSGANVLTF. CDR3 nucleotides: TGTGCCAGCTCACCACAGGACAGCCCTTATTCTGGGGCCAACGTCCTGACTTTC. The full variable domain, in which reference TRBV18 and TRBJ2-6 provide the parts outside the CDR3, is NAGVMQNPRHLVRRRGQEARLRCSPMKGHSHVYWYRQLPEEGLKFMVYLQKENIIDESGMPKERFSAEFPKEGPSILRIQQVVRGDSAAYFCASSPQDSPYSGANVLTFGAGSRLTVL.